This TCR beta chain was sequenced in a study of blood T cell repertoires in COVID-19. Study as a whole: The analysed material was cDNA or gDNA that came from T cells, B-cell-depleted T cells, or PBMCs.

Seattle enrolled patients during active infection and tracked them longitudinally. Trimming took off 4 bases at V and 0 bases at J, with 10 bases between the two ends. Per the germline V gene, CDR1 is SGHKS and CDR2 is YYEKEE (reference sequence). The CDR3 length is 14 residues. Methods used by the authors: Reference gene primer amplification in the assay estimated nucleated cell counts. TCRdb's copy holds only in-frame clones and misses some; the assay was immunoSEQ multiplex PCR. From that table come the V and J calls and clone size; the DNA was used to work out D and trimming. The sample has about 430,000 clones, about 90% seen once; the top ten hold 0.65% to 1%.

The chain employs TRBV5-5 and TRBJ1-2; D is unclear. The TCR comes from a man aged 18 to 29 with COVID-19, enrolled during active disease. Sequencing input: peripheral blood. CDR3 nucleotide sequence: TGTGCCAGCAGCCTGACGGAGGCTAACTATGGCTACACCTTC. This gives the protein CASSLTEANYGYTF.